The rows below give T cell receptor beta chains drawn from one sample of a study of blood T cell repertoires in COVID-19. Clones were sequenced by immunoSEQ multiplex PCR, and TCRdb holds only the in-frame ones, with some missing. The profile shows 100,000 to 150,000 clones, 55% to 70% of them singletons. The sequencing input was peripheral blood. The source is a woman in her 70s with acute or convalescent COVID-19. CDR3s include the opening cysteine and the closing phenylalanine or tryptophan. D genes are given only for firm matches. The listing skips clone size in some rows; elsewhere it reads once, few, many or a size class.

CDR3 protein,CDR3 DNA,D gene,J gene,clone size,V gene
CASSTGQRQYF,TGTGCCAGTAGTACCGGACAAAGACAGTACTTC,NA,TRBJ2-7,many,TRBV19
CSAAGRGYGYTF,TGCAGCGCTGCGGGGAGGGGGTATGGCTACACCTTC,NA,TRBJ1-2,NA,TRBV29-1
CASSFWTDRLGPQHF,TGTGCCAGCAGCTTCTGGACGGACAGGCTGGGGCCCCAGCATTTT,TRBD1,TRBJ1-5,NA,TRBV5-8
CASSNDRAGANVLTF,TGTGCCAGCAGCAATGACAGGGCTGGGGCCAACGTCCTGACTTTC,TRBD1,TRBJ2-6,NA,TRBV13
CASSYQAPYREELFF,TGTGCCAGCAGTTACCAGGCACCTTACCGGGAGGAGCTGTTTTTT,NA,TRBJ2-2,NA,TRBV6-2/TRBV6-3
CASSQGATGTDTQYF,TGCGCCAGCAGCCAAGGAGCGACGGGAACAGATACGCAGTATTTT,NA,TRBJ2-3,NA,TRBV4-1
CASGRTSGGPSYEQYF,TGTGCTAGTGGTCGGACTAGCGGGGGACCCTCCTACGAGCAGTACTTC,TRBD2,TRBJ2-7,NA,TRBV12-5
CASSLAGTGAPEQYF,TGTGCCAGCAGCTTGGCCGGGACAGGGGCCCCCGAGCAGTACTTC,TRBD1,TRBJ2-7,NA,TRBV5-6
CASSLDGTRGYEQYF,TGCGCCAGCAGCTTGGACGGGACAAGGGGCTACGAGCAGTACTTC,NA,TRBJ2-7,few,TRBV5-1
CASGASTGRETQYF,TGTGCCAGCGGAGCCTCGACGGGGAGGGAGACCCAGTACTTC,NA,TRBJ2-5,NA,TRBV19
CASSPEARTEAFF,TGTGCCAGCAGCCCGGAGGCCCGAACTGAAGCTTTCTTT,NA,TRBJ1-1,once,TRBV7-2
CASTVGAGDYGYTF,TGTGCCAGCACCGTGGGGGCCGGAGACTATGGCTACACCTTC,NA,TRBJ1-2,NA,TRBV9
CATSRDKGAQETQYF,TGTGCCACCAGCAGAGACAAAGGAGCTCAAGAGACCCAGTACTTC,NA,TRBJ2-5,NA,TRBV15
CASSPLGQGIAGEKLFF,TGTGCCAGCTCACCACTCGGACAGGGGATCGCGGGGGAAAAACTGTTTTTT,TRBD1,TRBJ1-4,NA,TRBV18
CASSLEPTGIQGGELFF,TGTGCCAGCAGCTTAGAGCCCACAGGGATACAAGGGGGGGAGCTGTTTTTT,NA,TRBJ2-2,NA,TRBV7-9
CASSPPGLAGAEQYF,TGTGCCAGCTCACCCCCGGGACTAGCGGGAGCAGAGCAGTACTTC,TRBD2,TRBJ2-7,NA,TRBV18
CASSPALDLAKNIQYF,TGTGCCAGCAGCCCAGCCCTAGATCTAGCCAAAAACATTCAGTACTTC,NA,TRBJ2-4,NA,TRBV28
CASSVHRGGTGELFF,TGTGCCAGCAGCGTCCATCGGGGGGGCACCGGGGAGCTGTTTTTT,TRBD2,TRBJ2-2,NA,TRBV9
CASSYQDF,TGTGCCAGCAGTTACCAGGACTTC,NA,TRBJ2-5,NA,TRBV2
CATSRGQGYEQYF,TGTGCCACCTCCAGGGGACAGGGTTACGAGCAGTACTTC,TRBD1,TRBJ2-7,NA,TRBV6-5
CASSPQGAEQFF,TGTGCCAGCAGTCCACAGGGGGCAGAGCAGTTCTTC,TRBD1,TRBJ2-1,NA,TRBV27
CASSLDEGAKNGELFF,TGTGCCAGCAGCTTAGACGAGGGGGCGAAGAACGGGGAGCTGTTTTTT,TRBD1,TRBJ2-2,NA,TRBV7-9
CASSLARGGTDTQYF,TGCGCCAGCAGCTTGGCCAGGGGGGGCACAGATACGCAGTATTTT,NA,TRBJ2-3,NA,TRBV5-1
CSVARRLADNPLYNEQFF,TGCAGCGTTGCGAGGCGACTAGCGGATAATCCCCTCTACAATGAGCAGTTCTTC,TRBD2,TRBJ2-1,NA,TRBV29-1
CARSGGHSNYGYTF,TGTGCCAGAAGCGGGGGACACTCTAACTATGGCTACACCTTC,NA,TRBJ1-2,NA,TRBV5-3
CASSLSGDYEQYF,TGTGCCAGCAGCTTATCAGGGGACTACGAGCAGTACTTC,NA,TRBJ2-7,NA,TRBV7-8
CASSYAGGRLTEAFF,TGTGCCAGCAGTTACGCGGGGGGGCGGCTCACTGAAGCTTTCTTT,NA,TRBJ1-1,NA,TRBV6-6
CASSLLGGRYNEQFF,TGTGCCAGCAGCCTTTTGGGCGGGAGGTACAATGAGCAGTTCTTC,TRBD2,TRBJ2-1,many,TRBV7-2
CASSLQINNEQFF,TGTGCCAGCAGCTTGCAGATTAACAATGAGCAGTTCTTC,NA,TRBJ2-1,NA,TRBV11-1
CASSGAGQGNQPQHF,TGTGCCAGCAGCGGGGCGGGACAGGGCAATCAGCCCCAGCATTTT,TRBD1,TRBJ1-5,NA,TRBV11-2
CSASIVTTSVTDTQYF,TGCAGTGCTAGTATTGTCACAACGAGCGTCACAGATACGCAGTATTTT,NA,TRBJ2-3,few,TRBV20-1